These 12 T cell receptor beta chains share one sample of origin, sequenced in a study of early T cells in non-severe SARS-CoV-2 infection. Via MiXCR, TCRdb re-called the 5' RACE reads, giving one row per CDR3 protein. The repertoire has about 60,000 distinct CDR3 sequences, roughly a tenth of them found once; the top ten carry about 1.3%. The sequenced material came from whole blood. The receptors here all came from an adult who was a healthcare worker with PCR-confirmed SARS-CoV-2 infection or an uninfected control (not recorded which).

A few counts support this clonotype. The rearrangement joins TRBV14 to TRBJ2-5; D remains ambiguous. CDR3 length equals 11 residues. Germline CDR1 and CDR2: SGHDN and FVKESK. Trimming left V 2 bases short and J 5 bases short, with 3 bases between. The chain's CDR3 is CASSQWETQYF. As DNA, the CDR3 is TGTGCCAGCAGCCAATGGGAGACCCAGTACTTC.

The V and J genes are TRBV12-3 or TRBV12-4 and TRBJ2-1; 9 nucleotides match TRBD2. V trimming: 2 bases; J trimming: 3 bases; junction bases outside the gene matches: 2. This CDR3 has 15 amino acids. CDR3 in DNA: TGTGCCAGCAGTTTATCTAGCGGGGTCTACAATGAGCAGTTCTTC. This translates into CASSLSSGVYNEQFF.

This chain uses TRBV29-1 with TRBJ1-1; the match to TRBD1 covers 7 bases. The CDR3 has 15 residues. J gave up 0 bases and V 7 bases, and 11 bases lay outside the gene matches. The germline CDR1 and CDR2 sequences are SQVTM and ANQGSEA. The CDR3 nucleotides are TGCAGCGCCCAAAACAGGGGCTGGATGAACACTGAAGCTTTCTTT. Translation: CSAQNRGWMNTEAFF.

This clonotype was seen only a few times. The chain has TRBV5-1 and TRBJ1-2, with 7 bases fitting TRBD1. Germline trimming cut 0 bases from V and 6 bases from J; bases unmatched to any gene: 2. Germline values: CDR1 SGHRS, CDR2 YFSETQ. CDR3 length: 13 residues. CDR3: CASSLEGADGYTF. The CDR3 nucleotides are TGCGCCAGCAGCTTGGAGGGGGCGGATGGCTACACCTTC.

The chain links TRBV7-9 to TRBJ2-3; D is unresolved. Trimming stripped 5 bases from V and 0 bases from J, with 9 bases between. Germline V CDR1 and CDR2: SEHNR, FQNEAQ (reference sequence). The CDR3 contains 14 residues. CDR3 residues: CASSRSASTDTQYF. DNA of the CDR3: TGTGCCAGCAGCCGCAGTGCTAGCACAGATACGCAGTATTTT. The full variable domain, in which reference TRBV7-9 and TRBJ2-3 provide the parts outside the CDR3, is DTGVSQNPRHKITKRGQNVTFRCDPISEHNRLYWYRQTLGQGPEFLTYFQNEAQLEKSRLLSDRFSAERPKGSFSTLEIQRTEQGDSAMYLCASSRSASTDTQYFGPGTRLTVL.

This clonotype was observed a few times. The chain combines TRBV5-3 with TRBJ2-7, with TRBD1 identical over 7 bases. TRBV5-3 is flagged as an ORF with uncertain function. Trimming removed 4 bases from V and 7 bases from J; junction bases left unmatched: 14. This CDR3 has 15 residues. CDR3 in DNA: TGTGCCAGAAGCCGGACCCCGGGACAGTCAGGAGAGCAGTACGTC. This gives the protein CARSRTPGQSGEQYV.

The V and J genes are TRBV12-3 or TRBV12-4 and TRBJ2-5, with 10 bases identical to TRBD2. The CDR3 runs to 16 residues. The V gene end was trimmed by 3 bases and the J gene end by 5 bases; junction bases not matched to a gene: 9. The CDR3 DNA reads TGTGCCAGCAGTTTTCATCAGCGGGGGGGGACGGAGACCCAGTACTTC. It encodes CASSFHQRGGTETQYF.

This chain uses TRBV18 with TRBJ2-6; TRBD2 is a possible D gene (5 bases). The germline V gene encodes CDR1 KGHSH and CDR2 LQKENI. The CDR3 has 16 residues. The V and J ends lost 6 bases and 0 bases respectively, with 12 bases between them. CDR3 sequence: CASSREVSSGANVLTF. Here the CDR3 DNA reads TGTGCCAGCTCTCGGGAAGTGAGCTCTGGGGCCAACGTCCTGACTTTC.

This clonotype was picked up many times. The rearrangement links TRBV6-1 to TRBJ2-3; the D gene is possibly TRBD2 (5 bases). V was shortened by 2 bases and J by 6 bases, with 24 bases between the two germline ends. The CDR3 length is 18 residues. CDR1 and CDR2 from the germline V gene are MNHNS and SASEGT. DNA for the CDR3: TGTGCCAGCAGTGAAAACGGGGTCCAGAGACCCCCTCAGGATACGCAGTATTTT. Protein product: CASSENGVQRPPQDTQYF.

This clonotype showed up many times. The CDR3 bases are TGTGCCAGCAGTATGTTCGAAAATTCACCCCTCCACTTT. It translates to CASSMFENSPLHF. The gene calls are TRBV6-1 and TRBJ1-6; D unresolved. Trimming cost V 5 bases and J 7 bases, with 9 bases left between them. There are 13 residues in the CDR3. CDR1 MNHNS and CDR2 SASEGT come from the germline V gene.

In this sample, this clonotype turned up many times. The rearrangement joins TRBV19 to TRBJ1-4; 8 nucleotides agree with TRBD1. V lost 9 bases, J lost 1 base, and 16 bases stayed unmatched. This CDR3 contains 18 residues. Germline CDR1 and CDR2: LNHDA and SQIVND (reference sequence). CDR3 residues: CASKVGQATLQTNEKLFF. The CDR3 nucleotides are TGTGCCAGCAAGGTGGGACAGGCGACCTTACAAACTAATGAAAAACTGTTTTTT.

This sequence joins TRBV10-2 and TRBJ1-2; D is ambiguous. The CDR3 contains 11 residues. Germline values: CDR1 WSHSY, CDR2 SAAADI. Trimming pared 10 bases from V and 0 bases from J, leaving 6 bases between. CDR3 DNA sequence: TGCGCCACCTACACTAACTATGGCTACACCTTC. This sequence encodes CATYTNYGYTF.